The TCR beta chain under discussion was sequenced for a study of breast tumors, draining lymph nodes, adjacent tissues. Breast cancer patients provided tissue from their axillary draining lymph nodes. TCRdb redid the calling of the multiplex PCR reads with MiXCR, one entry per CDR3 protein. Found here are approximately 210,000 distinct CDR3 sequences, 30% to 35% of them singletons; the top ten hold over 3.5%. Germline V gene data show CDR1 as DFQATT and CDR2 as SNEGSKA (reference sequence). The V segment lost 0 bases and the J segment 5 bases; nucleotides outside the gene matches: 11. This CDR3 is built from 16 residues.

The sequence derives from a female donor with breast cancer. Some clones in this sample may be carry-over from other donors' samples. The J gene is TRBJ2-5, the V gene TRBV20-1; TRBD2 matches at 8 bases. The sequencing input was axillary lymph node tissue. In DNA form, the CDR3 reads TGCAGTGCTAGAGATGTAGCGGGGAGTTTGGTGGAGACCCAGTACTTC. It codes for CSARDVAGSLVETQYF.